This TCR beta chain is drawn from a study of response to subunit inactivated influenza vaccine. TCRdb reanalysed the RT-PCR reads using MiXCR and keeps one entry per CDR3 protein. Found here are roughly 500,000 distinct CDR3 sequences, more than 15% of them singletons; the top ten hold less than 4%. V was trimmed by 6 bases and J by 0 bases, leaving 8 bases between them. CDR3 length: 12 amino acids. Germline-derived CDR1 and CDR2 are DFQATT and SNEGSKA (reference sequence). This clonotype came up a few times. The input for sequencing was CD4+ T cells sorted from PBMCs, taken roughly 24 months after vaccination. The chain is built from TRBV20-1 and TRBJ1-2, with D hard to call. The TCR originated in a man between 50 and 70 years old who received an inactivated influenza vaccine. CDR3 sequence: CSAPESNYGYTF. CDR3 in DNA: TGCAGTGCCCCAGAATCTAACTATGGCTACACCTTC.